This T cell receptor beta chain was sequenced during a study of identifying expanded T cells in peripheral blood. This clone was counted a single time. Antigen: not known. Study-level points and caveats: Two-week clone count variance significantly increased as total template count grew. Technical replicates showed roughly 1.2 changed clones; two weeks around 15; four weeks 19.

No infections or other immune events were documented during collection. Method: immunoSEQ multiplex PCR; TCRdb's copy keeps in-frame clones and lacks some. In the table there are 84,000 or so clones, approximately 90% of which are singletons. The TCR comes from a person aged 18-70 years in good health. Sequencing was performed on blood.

Written as DNA, the CDR3 is TGTGCCAGCAGCGCCAGGGAGGGGATTCGCTACAATGAGCAGTTCTTC. Protein product: CASSAREGIRYNEQFF. J is TRBJ2-1 and V is TRBV2, with TRBD2 matching 7 bases. J gave up 3 bases and V 6 bases, and 11 bases lay outside the gene matches. The CDR3 totals 16 residues. Germline V CDR1 and CDR2: SNHLY, FYNNEI.